Reported below is one TCR beta chain. The antigen is undetermined. This CDR3 region has 13 residues. The data derive from a study of cytomegalovirus exposure and HLA in healthy donors. Study background: Out of about 179 million T cells, an earlier analysis found more than 95 million unique TCR beta sequences in total.

Study observations and caveats: For most TCR sequences rarity was the rule, although some public TCRs occurred in many donors. According to an earlier analysis, most TCR beta V segments yielded productive rearrangements about 87% or about 30% of the time. No immune exposure information besides CMV serostatus was available.

With 60 Vbeta and 13 Jbeta primers, the PCR was carried out. Only in-frame clones appear in the TCRdb table, and some are missing; sequencing was by immunoSEQ multiplex PCR. The table has roughly 130,000 clones, around 79% seen once. V and J are TRBV21-1 and TRBJ2-3; the table assigns TRBD1, which was not confirmed against the DNA. TRBV21-1 is recorded as a pseudogene. The sequence was collected from a woman between 45 and 60 years old in good health and CMV-seropositive. Sequenced sample: PBMCs. The CDR3 sequence: CASSTRFPVSQYF. Written as DNA, the CDR3 is TGTGCCAGCAGCACCAGATTTCCCGTCTCGCAGTATTTT.